This T cell receptor (beta chain) stems from a study of blood T cell repertoires in COVID-19. Overall study context: The United States, Italy and Spain supplied acute and convalescent COVID-19 samples. PBMCs, B-cell-depleted T cells, or T cells were the source of the cDNA or gDNA that made up the material.

Per the original data handling: Estimation of nucleated cell counts relied on the amplification of reference gene primers. Assay used: immunoSEQ multiplex PCR; TCRdb lists only in-frame clones, some missing. The V and J calls and clone size come from that table; D and trimming were worked out from the DNA. The repertoire includes about 210,000 clones, approximately 80% of them detected once, and 6.9% sits in the top ten. The ends were cut back, 0 bases at V and 4 bases at J, with 7 bases in the middle. The length of the CDR3 is 13 residues. Germline CDR1 and CDR2: SEHNR and FQNEAQ (reference sequence).

This receptor was taken from a man in his sixties with acute or convalescent COVID-19. Sequencing was carried out using peripheral blood. The gene calls are TRBV7-9 and TRBJ2-7, with a tentative D call TRBD2 (5 bases). Here the CDR3 DNA reads TGTGCCAGCAGCTTAGCGGGAGTGTACGAGCAGTACTTC. Amino acids: CASSLAGVYEQYF.